This T cell receptor beta chain was captured in a study of shared clonotypes between healthy human individuals. Study results and limitations: Investigators expected sequencing depth to affect clonotype sharing among donors.

The protocol was immunoSEQ multiplex PCR, while the TCRdb copy is restricted to in-frame clones and leaves out a portion. The sample has under 600,000 clones, 95% to 98% seen once. There were no recent acute infections or vaccinations among the donors, who were healthy HIV-negative adults. To note about this clone: Its matching antigen is unknown.

Germline V CDR1 and CDR2: MNHNS, SASEGT. Trimming left V 0 bases short and J 2 bases short, with 7 bases between. The length of the CDR3 is 14 residues. The chain carries TRBV6-1 and TRBJ1-2; D unclear. This sequence was found in a woman aged 25-40 years in good health. Material: naive CD4+ T cells sorted from blood. Subset indicated: CD45RA+ positively selected. CDR3 in amino acids: CASSEAWVNYGYTF. The CDR3 nucleotides are TGTGCCAGCAGTGAAGCGTGGGTAAACTATGGCTACACCTTC.